The 27 T cell receptor beta chains in this list originate from one sample, sequenced in a study of T cell changes during pregnancy in multiple sclerosis. TCRdb's table, derived via immunoSEQ multiplex PCR, lists solely in-frame clones and lacks some. This sample has approximately 30,000 clones, with roughly 90% found just once. Sample: CD8+ T cells from peripheral blood mononuclear cells, taken in the second trimester of pregnancy. These receptors all come from a female donor with multiple sclerosis, enrolled in a pregnancy study.

The chain carries TRBV15 and TRBJ2-3; 7 bases match TRBD2. Germline CDR1 LNHNV, CDR2 YYDKDF (reference sequence). Germline trimming cut 1 base from V and 5 bases from J; bases unmatched to any gene: 3. The CDR3 is 14 residues long. The CDR3 here is CATSRGGGVDTQYF. The CDR3 nucleotides read TGTGCCACCAGCAGAGGGGGAGGGGTAGATACGCAGTATTTT.

The gene calls are TRBV28 and TRBJ2-2; D might be TRBD1 (6 bases). The CDR3 has 17 amino acids. CDR1 is MDHEN, CDR2 SYDVKM, per germline. V dropped 7 bases and J dropped 6 bases, with 24 bases sitting between them. In nucleotides, the CDR3 is TGTGCCAGCACCCCGACAGGATCTCGTCGGTGGGCCGGGGAGCTGTTTTTT. Its protein is CASTPTGSRRWAGELFF.

The chain combines TRBV5-4 with TRBJ1-2, with 9 positions matching TRBD1. The junction had 6 bases not matched to a gene; V was cut back by 4 bases and J by 8 bases. Germline-derived CDR1 and CDR2 are SGHNT and YYREEE (reference sequence). This CDR3 is built from 13 residues. In DNA, the CDR3 is TGTGCCAGCAGCCCTTGGACAGGGGACGGCTACACCTTC. Amino acid sequence: CASSPWTGDGYTF.

This clone has only one observation. The rearrangement joins TRBV25-1 to TRBJ2-2; D is possibly TRBD2 (6 bases). CDR1 and CDR2 (germline): MGHDK, SYGVNS. V gave up 8 bases and J gave up 3 bases, with 13 bases separating them. CDR3 length: 14 residues. CDR3 DNA: TGTGCCAGCGCTTGGGACTCGGACACCGGGGAGCTGTTTTTT. Translated, it gives CASAWDSDTGELFF. The variable domain in full, with the rest retrieved from reference TRBV25-1 and TRBJ2-2, is EADIYQTPRYLVIGTGKKITLECSQTMGHDKMYWYQQDPGMELHLIHYSYGVNSTEKGDLSSESTVSRIRTEHFPLTLESARPSHTSQYLCASAWDSDTGELFFGEGSRLTVL.

This sequence joins TRBV30 and TRBJ2-3, with 13 bases identical to TRBD2. Germline CDR1 and CDR2: GTSNPN and SVGIG (reference sequence). CDR3 length equals 15 residues. V lost 0 bases to trimming and J lost 5 bases; unmatched junction nucleotides: 2. The CDR3 here is CAWSVLAGGLDTQYF. DNA of the CDR3: TGTGCCTGGAGTGTACTAGCGGGGGGGCTAGATACGCAGTATTTT.

This sequence joins TRBV19 and TRBJ1-5; possibly TRBD1 for D (6 bases). V lost 9 bases, J lost 3 bases, and 15 bases lay in between. This CDR3 has 14 amino acids. Germline CDR1 and CDR2: LNHDA and SQIVND (reference sequence). This CDR3 is CASSGWGPNQPQHF. DNA for the CDR3: TGTGCCAGCTCCGGCTGGGGGCCCAATCAGCCCCAGCATTTT.

This clone was counted only a few times. This chain links TRBV15 with TRBJ2-3; 8 bases align to TRBD2. The germline gives CDR1 LNHNV, CDR2 YYDKDF (reference sequence). V shed 1 base, J shed 6 bases, and the junction held 12 bases outside the gene matches. CDR3 length: 17 amino acids. The CDR3 sequence: CATSRAGGGGPSDTQYF. The CDR3 DNA reads as TGTGCCACCAGCAGAGCAGGCGGCGGGGGGCCCTCTGATACGCAGTATTTT. The complete variable domain, with remaining parts taken from reference TRBV15 and TRBJ2-3, reads DAMVIQNPRYQVTQFGKPVTLSCSQTLNHNVMYWYQQKSSQAPKLLFHYYDKDFNNEADTPDNFQSRRPNTSFCFLDIRSPGLGDTAMYLCATSRAGGGGPSDTQYFGPGTRLTVL.

The chain joins TRBV6-1 to TRBJ1-5; 8 positions match TRBD1. Per germline, CDR1 MNHNS and CDR2 SASEGT. The J segment lost 6 bases and the V segment lost 4 bases, leaving 5 bases of the junction unmatched. The CDR3 has 14 amino acids. This chain's CDR3 is CASSGFQGAQPQHF. CDR3 coding DNA: TGTGCCAGCAGTGGATTCCAGGGGGCTCAGCCCCAGCATTTT.

The chain employs TRBV28 and TRBJ1-6, with D unresolved. Trimming removed 3 bases at V and 6 bases at J, with 15 bases between. CDR1 and CDR2 (germline): MDHEN, SYDVKM. The CDR3 is 16 amino acids. CDR3 sequence reads: CASSFPTLSLNSPLHF. CDR3 nucleotides: TGTGCCAGCAGTTTCCCTACCCTTTCACTTAATTCACCCCTCCACTTT.

The chain links TRBV30 to TRBJ2-1; 7 bases are a match to TRBD2. The CDR3 sequence is 16 residues long. After removal of 0 bases from V and 3 bases from J, the junction contained 8 bases not matched to a gene. Per germline, CDR1 GTSNPN and CDR2 SVGIG (reference sequence). The CDR3 nucleotides read TGTGCCTGGAGTGTTCCAGGACTAGTCGTCTACAATGAGCAGTTCTTC. Translating gives CAWSVPGLVVYNEQFF.

The chain links TRBV28 to TRBJ2-7; 8 positions agree with TRBD1. Per the germline V gene, CDR1 is MDHEN and CDR2 is SYDVKM. There are 14 residues in the CDR3. Trimming took 5 bases from V and 0 from J; bases not matched to a gene: 3. In DNA form, the CDR3 reads TGTGCCAGCAGTGCCACAGGGGGCTCCTACGAGCAGTACTTC. This codes for CASSATGGSYEQYF.

The V and J genes are TRBV7-8 and TRBJ2-5; possibly TRBD2 for D (5 bases). The length of the CDR3 is 14 residues. Trimming removed 5 bases at V and 5 bases at J, with 15 bases between. Germline V gene sequence: CDR1 SGHVS, CDR2 FQNEAQ. CDR3 region: CASSPYSAGETQYF. CDR3 DNA sequence: TGTGCCAGCAGCCCCTATAGCGCCGGGGAGACCCAGTACTTC.

A single count supports this clone. The chain uses TRBV5-1 and TRBJ1-2; D remains ambiguous. V shed 0 bases and J shed 3 bases, with 12 bases lying between them. Germline values: CDR1 SGHRS, CDR2 YFSETQ. This CDR3 is 15 amino acids long. The CDR3 loop is CASSLGRTTYYGYTF. The CDR3 nucleotides are TGCGCCAGCAGCTTGGGGAGGACTACCTACTATGGCTACACCTTC.

The chain carries TRBV5-1 and TRBJ1-6; possibly TRBD1 for D (6 bases). Germline V gene lookup returns CDR1 SGHRS and CDR2 YFSETQ. V lost 4 bases and J 8 bases, leaving 16 bases between the germline ends. This CDR3 spans 15 amino acids. The CDR3 loop reads CASSQTQGFYSPLHF. The CDR3 DNA sequence: TGCGCCAGCAGCCAAACCCAGGGGTTTTATTCACCCCTCCACTTT.

V usage is TRBV28 and J usage is TRBJ2-1; D is uncertain. The CDR3 contains 13 residues. Germline CDR1 MDHEN, CDR2 SYDVKM. V dropped 3 bases and J dropped 7 bases, with 10 bases sitting between them. CDR3 loop: CASSLRGRNEQFF. The DNA for the CDR3 is TGTGCCAGCAGTTTGCGAGGAAGGAATGAGCAGTTCTTC.

The V call is TRBV6-4, the J call TRBJ2-3; 9 nucleotides match TRBD2. The CDR3 covers 16 residues. Germline assignment: CDR1 MRHNA and CDR2 SNTAGT. The V gene end was trimmed by 2 bases and the J gene end by 1 base; junction bases not matched to a gene: 4. As DNA, the CDR3 is TGTGCCAGCAGTGACCGGGGACTAGCTGGCACAGATACGCAGTATTTT. It translates to CASSDRGLAGTDTQYF.

The J gene is TRBJ2-1, the V gene TRBV15, with a tentative D call TRBD2 (5 bases). CDR3 size: 16 residues. The germline V gene has CDR1 LNHNV and CDR2 YYDKDF (reference sequence). Trimming shortened V by 3 bases and J by 10 bases, and 22 bases separated the two germline ends. In nucleotides, the CDR3 is TGTGCCACCAGCAGTGGACTGCCACCCCTCTATCCCGAGCAGTTCTTC. Translation: CATSSGLPPLYPEQFF. The variable domain in full, with the rest retrieved from reference TRBV15 and TRBJ2-1, is DAMVIQNPRYQVTQFGKPVTLSCSQTLNHNVMYWYQQKSSQAPKLLFHYYDKDFNNEADTPDNFQSRRPNTSFCFLDIRSPGLGDTAMYLCATSSGLPPLYPEQFFGPGTRLTVL.

This clone has at least ten counts. The chain carries TRBV4-1 and TRBJ1-1; D is perhaps TRBD1 (5 bases). The V gene lost 1 base and the J gene lost 5 bases, with 8 bases spanning the gap. CDR3 length: 13 amino acids. The germline CDR1 and CDR2 sequences are MGHRA and YSYEKL. The CDR3: CASSQVEGTEAFF. CDR3 in DNA: TGCGCCAGCAGCCAAGTGGAGGGGACTGAAGCTTTCTTT.

The chain links TRBV5-4 to TRBJ2-1, with D perhaps TRBD1 (7 bases). The CDR3 sequence is 14 residues long. V dropped 9 bases and J dropped 0 bases, with 13 bases sitting between them. CDR1 and CDR2 (germline): SGHNT, YYREEE (reference sequence). This chain's CDR3 is CATFQGGSYNEQFF. The CDR3 coding sequence is TGTGCCACCTTTCAGGGGGGCTCCTACAATGAGCAGTTCTTC.

The chain combines TRBV5-1 with TRBJ1-1; possibly TRBD1 for D (6 bases). With 0 bases removed from V and 2 bases from J, the gap between germline ends came to 11 bases. Germline loops: CDR1 SGHRS, CDR2 YFSETQ. The CDR3 is made up of 15 amino acids. CDR3 nucleotides: TGCGCCAGCAGCTTGGAGGCAGGGGACAACACTGAAGCTTTCTTT. Protein product: CASSLEAGDNTEAFF.

This chain links TRBV27 with TRBJ1-6, with 10 positions matching TRBD1. The CDR3 has 14 residues. Germline lookup yields CDR1 MNHEY and CDR2 SMNVEV (reference sequence). The ends lost 6 bases at V and 7 bases at J; junction bases unmatched: 3. The CDR3 DNA follows: TGTGCCAGCAGCTGGACAGGGGGAAATTCACCCCTCCACTTT. It is translated as CASSWTGGNSPLHF.

This sequence joins TRBV30 and TRBJ1-2, with 12 bases that match TRBD1. V lost 5 bases to trimming and J lost 7 bases; unmatched junction nucleotides: 11. CDR1 GTSNPN and CDR2 SVGIG come from the germline V gene (reference sequence). The CDR3 length is 15 residues. Here the CDR3 DNA reads TGTGCCTGGGACCCGGGACAGGGGGCTGAGGCTGGCTACACCTTC. Its translation: CAWDPGQGAEAGYTF.

The chain is built from TRBV11-1 and TRBJ2-1, with 8 bases matching TRBD2. The CDR3 has 14 amino acids. Germline CDR1 and CDR2: SGHAT and FQDESV (reference sequence). Trimming cost V 3 bases and J 8 bases; bases outside gene matches: 6. CDR3 loop: CASSFGTRPHEQFF. The CDR3 DNA sequence: TGTGCCAGCAGCTTTGGGACTAGACCCCATGAGCAGTTCTTC.

Turning to this clone: A read error may account for a junction end that differs from germline. The DNA for the CDR3 is TGTGCCAGCAGCGGACTCCTATTC. This gives the protein CASSGLLF. The rearrangement uses TRBV6-5 and TRBJ2-7, with D possibly TRBD2 on 5 matching bases. Germline values: CDR1 MNHEY, CDR2 SVGAGI. This CDR3 spans 8 amino acids.

Comment on this clone: The sample holds other DNA sequences that translate to the same CDR3. This sequence joins TRBV6-4 and TRBJ2-3; D perhaps matches TRBD2 (7 bases). Trimming left V 2 bases short and J 0 bases short, with 9 bases between. The CDR3 is 15 amino acids. The germline gives CDR1 MRHNA, CDR2 SNTAGT. The DNA of the CDR3 is TGTGCCAGCAGTGACGGGGGGGCTAGCACAGATACGCAGTATTTT. Amino acid sequence: CASSDGGASTDTQYF.

This sequence joins TRBV19 and TRBJ1-1; perhaps TRBD1 as D (5 bases). CDR3 length: 14 residues. Trimming removed 7 bases at V and 0 bases at J, with 12 bases between. Germline lookup yields CDR1 LNHDA and CDR2 SQIVND (reference sequence). This chain's CDR3 is CASTAGPMNTEAFF. The CDR3, as DNA: TGTGCCAGTACGGCGGGACCCATGAACACTGAAGCTTTCTTT.

The V gene is TRBV5-1, the J gene TRBJ1-1; TRBD1 aligns across 8 bases. From germline, CDR1 is SGHRS and CDR2 YFSETQ. The CDR3 covers 14 residues. J was trimmed by 1 base and V by 4 bases; bases with no gene match: 3. CDR3 sequence reads: CASSLGTGNTEAFF. CDR3 coding DNA: TGCGCCAGCAGCCTGGGGACAGGGAACACTGAAGCTTTCTTT.